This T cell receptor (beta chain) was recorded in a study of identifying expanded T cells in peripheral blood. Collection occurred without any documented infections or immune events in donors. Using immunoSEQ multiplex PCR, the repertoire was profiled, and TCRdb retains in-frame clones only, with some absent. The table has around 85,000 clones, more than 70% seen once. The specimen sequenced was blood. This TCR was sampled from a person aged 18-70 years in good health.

CDR3 region: CASSLEGAPYEQYF. In DNA form, the CDR3 reads TGTGCCAGCAGCTTAGAGGGGGCACCCTACGAGCAGTACTTC. The chain combines TRBV7-2 with TRBJ2-7, with 7 bases matching TRBD1. CDR3 length equals 14 residues. Germline CDR1 is SGHTA and CDR2 is FQGNSA. Trimming cost V 1 base and J 2 bases; bases outside gene matches: 2.